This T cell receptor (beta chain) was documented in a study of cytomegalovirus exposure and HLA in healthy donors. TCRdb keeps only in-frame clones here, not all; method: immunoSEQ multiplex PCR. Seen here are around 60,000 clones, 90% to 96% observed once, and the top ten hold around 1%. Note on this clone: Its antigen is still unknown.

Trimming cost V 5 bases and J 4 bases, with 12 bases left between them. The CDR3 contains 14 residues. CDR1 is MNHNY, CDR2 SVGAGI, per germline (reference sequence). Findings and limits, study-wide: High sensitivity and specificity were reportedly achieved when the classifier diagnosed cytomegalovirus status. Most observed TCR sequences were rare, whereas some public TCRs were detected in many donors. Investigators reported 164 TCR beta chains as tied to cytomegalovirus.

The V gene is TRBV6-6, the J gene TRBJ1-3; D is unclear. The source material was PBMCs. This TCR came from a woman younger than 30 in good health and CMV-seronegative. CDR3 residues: CASSTRLGGNTIYF. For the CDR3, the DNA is TGTGCCAGCAGTACCCGACTCGGCGGAAACACCATATATTTT.